This TCR beta chain emerged from a study of T cell repertoires in cytomegalovirus infection (dated by TCRdb to between 2018 and 2021). Background on the whole study: Donor HLA type was relevant to the analysis, because carriage of CMV infection together with the matching HLA type was indicated by public TCR beta signatures. Summary of the overall study and its limitations: In the ex vivo response, HLA-C-restricted CMV-specific TCR beta clonotypes were dominant, and in two of eight donors the single most frequent clonotype came from this HLA-C-restricted group. Cumulative frequency of public TCR beta family members discriminated carriers of CMV infection plus the relevant HLA type in this cohort and an independent 352-donor cohort.

This clonotype was recorded many times. Its antigen specificity is not known. The input lacks base qualities; no much larger clone sits a single base away. From the germline V gene, CDR1 is MNHNS and CDR2 is SASEGT. Inclusive of the bounding cysteine and phenylalanine, the CDR3 is 15 residues long. Here the CDR3 DNA is all that survives: 45 bases in frame from base 1. At the junction V is shortened by 0 bases and J by 4 bases, with 12 bases in between. Sequencing took place on an Illumina HiSeq 1500. The public sequencing data were trimmed at Q25 with fastp and processed into clonotypes with MiXCR by TCRdb, which kept only in-frame beta chains. Rows with one shared CDR3 protein collapse into an entry with the most common genes and DNA. For this sample there are 270,000 or so distinct CDR3 sequences; approximately 17% appear just once. Roughly half of the sample goes to the ten largest clones.

The chain couples TRBV6-1 to TRBJ2-5; TRBD2 is a weak D gene call, 6 bases matching. Specimen: CD8+ T cells from PBMCs. The clonotype was recovered from a human donor in good health (CMV status not recorded). Some clones in this sample may be carry-over from other donors' samples. The CDR3 corresponds to CASSEARAGGETQYF. DNA sequence: TGTGCCAGCAGTGAAGCGAGAGCGGGTGGAGAGACCCAGTACTTC.